This entry lists 5 T cell receptor beta chains sequenced from one sample in a study of blood T cells in healthy people across ages. Through a sample-barcoded 5' primer and a J-beta primer mix, a second PCR was run for roughly 7 to 11 cycles. TCRdb re-derived calls from the 5' RACE reads in MiXCR, one entry per CDR3 protein. The sample records fewer than 1,000,000 distinct CDR3 sequences, less than 60% being singletons. The sequencing input was blood. The receptors originated from a man aged 80 or over in good health.

This clonotype was seen a handful of times. The gene calls are TRBV5-1 and TRBJ2-7; D call uncertain. This CDR3 is built from 13 residues. CDR1 SGHRS and CDR2 YFSETQ come from the germline V gene. With 0 bases removed from V and 3 bases from J, the gap between germline ends came to 7 bases. CDR3 sequence: CASSLGNNYEQYF. CDR3 DNA: TGCGCCAGCAGCTTGGGCAACAACTACGAGCAGTACTTC.

The J gene is TRBJ2-5, the V gene TRBV24-1, with TRBD1 identical over 9 bases. CDR1 and CDR2 (germline): KGHDR, SFDVKD. This CDR3 contains 16 residues. The V gene end was trimmed by 5 bases and the J gene end by 5 bases; junction bases not matched to a gene: 11. This CDR3 is CATSVGGQGLGETQYF. CDR3 DNA sequence: TGTGCCACCAGTGTAGGGGGACAGGGCCTCGGGGAGACCCAGTACTTC.

The V and J genes are TRBV30 and TRBJ2-1; 9 bases map to TRBD1. V gave up 0 bases and J gave up 12 bases; unmatched junction bases: 6. The CDR3 sequence is 13 residues long. CDR1 is GTSNPN and CDR2 is SVGIG in the germline V gene (reference sequence). CDR3 in DNA: TGTGCCTGGAGTGTCGGGACAGGGCGTTTGCAGTTCTTC. Its protein product is CAWSVGTGRLQFF.

This clonotype was counted at least ten times. The chain recombines TRBV7-9 with TRBJ2-3; D not certain. In germline, CDR1 is SEHNR, CDR2 FQNEAQ (reference sequence). CDR3 length: 14 residues. Deletions cut 1 base from V and 0 bases from J, with 5 bases between. Here the CDR3 reads CASSLVASTDTQYF. Written as DNA, the CDR3 is TGTGCCAGCAGCTTAGTCGCGAGCACAGATACGCAGTATTTT.

CDR3: CASSFRFVRVGGSYNEQFF. The CDR3 bases are TGTGCCAGCAGTTTTCGCTTTGTTAGGGTTGGGGGCTCCTACAATGAGCAGTTCTTC. The chain recombines TRBV28 with TRBJ2-1; the D gene could be TRBD1 or TRBD2 (5 bases each). The ends were cut back, 3 bases at V and 0 bases at J, with 21 bases in the middle. The CDR3 is 19 residues long. Germline V lookup: CDR1 MDHEN, CDR2 SYDVKM.